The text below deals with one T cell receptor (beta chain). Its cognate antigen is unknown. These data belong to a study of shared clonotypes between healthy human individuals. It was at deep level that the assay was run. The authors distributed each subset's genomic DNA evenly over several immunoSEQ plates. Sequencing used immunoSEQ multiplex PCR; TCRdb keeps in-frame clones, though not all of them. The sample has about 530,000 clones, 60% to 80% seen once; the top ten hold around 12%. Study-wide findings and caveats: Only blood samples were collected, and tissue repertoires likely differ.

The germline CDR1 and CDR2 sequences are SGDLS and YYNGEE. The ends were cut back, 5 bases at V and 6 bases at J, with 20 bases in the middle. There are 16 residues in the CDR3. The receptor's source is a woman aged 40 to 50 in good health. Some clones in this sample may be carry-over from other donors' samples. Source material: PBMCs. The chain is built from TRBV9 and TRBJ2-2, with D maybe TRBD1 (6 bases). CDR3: CASSPFIGGEAGELFF. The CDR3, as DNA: TGTGCCAGCAGTCCCTTTATAGGGGGAGAGGCCGGGGAGCTGTTTTTT.